This entry is about one T cell receptor beta chain. This entry comes from a study of blood T cell repertoires in COVID-19. On the study more broadly: Acute and convalescent COVID-19 samples came from the United States, Italy and Spain. Sources were T cells, B-cell-depleted T cells, or PBMCs; the material itself was cDNA or gDNA.

Per the original data handling: Using reference gene primer amplification, nucleated cell counts were estimated. Measured with immunoSEQ multiplex PCR; TCRdb has only the in-frame clones, and not every one. That table furnishes V, J and clone size, whereas the DNA furnished D and trimming. The table records about 140,000 clones, roughly three quarters of them present only once. CDR1 is SGHTA, CDR2 FQGTGA, per germline. Between the trimmed V and J ends, which lost 2 bases and 4 bases, there was a span of 8 bases. The CDR3 covers 13 residues. The chain recombines TRBV7-3 with TRBJ1-2; D is unresolved. This clonotype originated in a man in his fifties with active or convalescent COVID-19. Material for sequencing was peripheral blood. The CDR3 coding sequence is TGTGCCAGCAGCTTAGTGTCAGGCTATGGCTACACCTTC. Translating gives CASSLVSGYGYTF.